These 14 T cell receptor beta chains were sequenced from one sample in a study of T-cell memory formation after mild COVID-19. TCRdb itself ran the 5' RACE reads through MiXCR, one entry per CDR3 protein. The data show just under 150,000 distinct CDR3 sequences, over 15% seen once. The sequencing input was PBMCs or a T cell subset sorted from them (not recorded which). These receptors were taken from an adult woman who had mild COVID-19 (a few samples of this study predate the infection). Cell type and time point are not known.

This clonotype was seen ten or more times. This chain uses TRBV7-9 with TRBJ2-7; D is unresolved. Germline V CDR1 and CDR2: SEHNR, FQNEAQ (reference sequence). The CDR3 totals 13 residues. Deletions cut 3 bases from V and 3 bases from J, with 9 bases between. CDR3 in DNA: TGTGCCAGCAGCTTGCCGCCCCACTACGAGCAGTACTTC. It encodes CASSLPPHYEQYF.

This clonotype occurred a few times. The chain uses TRBV7-2 and TRBJ2-2; the D is unclear. CDR3 length equals 14 residues. V was pared by 5 bases and J by 1 base, with 8 bases between. The germline CDR1 and CDR2 sequences are SGHTA and FQGNSA. CDR3 in amino acids: CASSTTENTGELFF. Here the CDR3 DNA reads TGTGCCAGCAGCACTACAGAGAACACCGGGGAGCTGTTTTTT.

This clonotype appeared a few times. The J gene is TRBJ2-7, the V gene TRBV6-2 or TRBV6-3, with 10 positions matching TRBD2. Trimming took 6 bases from V and 4 from J; bases not matched to a gene: 6. This CDR3 is built from 14 residues. From germline, CDR1 is MNHEY and CDR2 SVGEGT. The CDR3: CASSKLAGLYEQYF. The CDR3 bases are TGTGCCAGCAGCAAACTAGCGGGGTTATACGAGCAGTACTTC.

The V call is TRBV18, the J call TRBJ1-2; D ambiguous. CDR3 size: 14 residues. V lost 3 bases, J lost 7 bases, and 15 bases lay in between. Germline CDR1 is KGHSH and CDR2 is LQKENI. CDR3 residues: CASSPSPLRRGYTF. CDR3 DNA: TGTGCCAGCTCACCCTCCCCACTACGACGTGGCTACACCTTC.

This clonotype was seen ten or more times. The J gene is TRBJ2-3, the V gene TRBV2; possible D gene TRBD2, 7 bases. Germline-derived CDR1 and CDR2 are SNHLY and FYNNEI. This CDR3 spans 13 amino acids. V was cut by 7 bases and J by 4 bases, with 12 bases left in between. Here the CDR3 DNA reads TGTGCCAGCAACGGAGGGGGGGCAGATACGCAGTATTTT. This gives the protein CASNGGGADTQYF.

V usage is TRBV20-1 and J usage is TRBJ1-1; 9 nucleotides match TRBD1. This CDR3 contains 13 residues. The V gene's germline CDR1 is DFQATT and CDR2 SNEGSKA (reference sequence). J lost 3 bases, V lost 5 bases, and 4 bases had no gene match. The CDR3 nucleotides read TGCAGTGCTGTTGACAGGGGGGACACTGAAGCTTTCTTT. It codes for CSAVDRGDTEAFF.

The chain uses TRBV18 and TRBJ2-1; TRBD1 matches at 9 bases. CDR1 and CDR2 from the germline V gene are KGHSH and LQKENI. CDR3 length: 18 amino acids. The V segment lost 4 bases and the J segment 0 bases; nucleotides outside the gene matches: 10. The CDR3 loop reads CASSRDSTGGRSYNEQFF. CDR3 nucleotides: TGTGCCAGCTCACGCGACTCTACAGGGGGCCGCTCCTACAATGAGCAGTTCTTC.

V gene TRBV20-1 combines with J gene TRBJ2-5, with 7 bases that match TRBD1. The V and J ends lost 7 bases and 1 base, in that order; junction bases with no gene match: 6. Germline V lookup: CDR1 DFQATT, CDR2 SNEGSKA (reference sequence). The CDR3 has 13 amino acids. CDR3 region: CSVPDRAQETQYF. The CDR3 coding sequence is TGCAGTGTACCAGACAGGGCCCAAGAGACCCAGTACTTC.

The chain recombines TRBV20-1 with TRBJ1-1; D unresolved. V lost 6 bases and J lost 0, with 14 bases in between. This CDR3 has 14 amino acids. Germline V lookup: CDR1 DFQATT, CDR2 SNEGSKA (reference sequence). The CDR3 DNA follows: TGCAGTGCCTATTTCAACCTTATGAACACTGAAGCTTTCTTT. Amino acid sequence: CSAYFNLMNTEAFF.

The chain couples TRBV7-3 to TRBJ2-6, with 14 positions matching TRBD2. Per germline, CDR1 SGHTA and CDR2 FQGTGA. CDR3 length: 21 residues. V dropped 0 bases and J dropped 0; count of bases not matched to a gene: 7. CDR3 protein: CASSLTLGTSGGDSGANVLTF. The CDR3 region has the DNA TGTGCCAGCAGCTTAACGTTAGGGACTAGCGGGGGCGACTCTGGGGCCAACGTCCTGACTTTC.

This clonotype was picked up a small number of times. CDR3 region: CATSDFTGNTIYF. The CDR3 region has the DNA TGTGCCACCAGTGATTTTACCGGAAACACCATATATTTT. The chain joins TRBV24-1 to TRBJ1-3; D is ambiguous. Germline V CDR1 and CDR2: KGHDR, SFDVKD. The ends were cut back, 1 base at V and 4 bases at J, with 4 bases in the middle. CDR3 length equals 13 residues.

This clonotype was detected only a few times. The chain couples TRBV20-1 to TRBJ2-1; D gene uncertain. Trimming removed 4 bases at V and 9 bases at J, with 13 bases between. CDR1 DFQATT and CDR2 SNEGSKA come from the germline V gene (reference sequence). The CDR3 totals 12 residues. The CDR3 protein is CSANQAVTEQFF. The CDR3 DNA sequence: TGCAGTGCTAATCAAGCAGTCACTGAGCAGTTCTTC.

The table lists this clonotype with a few counts. The chain has TRBV6-1 and TRBJ2-3; TRBD1 aligns across 7 bases. The germline gives CDR1 MNHNS, CDR2 SASEGT. Trimming at V came to 4 bases and at J to 2 bases, leaving 9 bases not matched to a gene. The CDR3 totals 16 residues. In DNA, the CDR3 is TGTGCCAGCAGTGGGGGACAGAGCCCGCTCACAGATACGCAGTATTTT. It yields the protein CASSGGQSPLTDTQYF.

This clonotype appeared a few times. The chain is built from TRBV7-2 and TRBJ1-1, with D maybe TRBD1 (6 bases). The V gene lost 1 base and the J gene lost 5 bases, with 14 bases spanning the gap. The length of the CDR3 is 15 residues. Germline-derived CDR1 and CDR2 are SGHTA and FQGNSA. The CDR3 loop is CASSLDRRGGTEAFF. The CDR3 DNA reads TGTGCCAGCAGCTTAGATCGCAGGGGAGGGACTGAAGCTTTCTTT.